These 13 T cell receptor beta chains were sequenced from one sample in a study of blood T cells in healthy people across ages. Using a J-beta primer mix together with a sample-barcoded 5' primer, a second PCR was run for about 6 to 12 cycles. MiXCR, applied by TCRdb to the 5' RACE reads, yields one record per CDR3 protein. The sample lists some 790,000 distinct CDR3 sequences; under 30% were seen once. Sequences were obtained from blood. Every receptor here comes from a woman of 80 years or more in good health.

This clonotype was observed many times. The chain couples TRBV5-1 to TRBJ2-1; 7 bases align to TRBD1. The CDR3 runs to 16 residues. J was trimmed by 3 bases and V by 0 bases; bases with no gene match: 6. Germline V gene data show CDR1 as SGHRS and CDR2 as YFSETQ. The CDR3 DNA reads as TGCGCCAGCAGCTTGGATCCCCGACAGGGCTACAATGAGCAGTTCTTC. Translation gives CASSLDPRQGYNEQFF. Full variable domain (outside the CDR3, taken from reference TRBV5-1 and TRBJ2-1): KAGVTQTPRYLIKTRGQQVTLSCSPISGHRSVSWYQQTPGQGLQFLFEYFSETQRNKGNFPGRFSGRQFSNSRSEMNVSTLELGDSALYLCASSLDPRQGYNEQFFGPGTRLTVL.

This clonotype was seen many times. Its ends do not fully match the called genes, so a read error is possible. The chain carries TRBV7-7 and TRBJ2-1; 12 bases agree with TRBD1. This CDR3 comprises 16 residues. Per the germline V gene, CDR1 is SSHAT and CDR2 is FNYEAQ (reference sequence). The DNA of the CDR3 is TGTGCTAGCAGACCTTATCCGGGACAGGGGGCGAATGAGCAGTTCTTC. Protein product: CASRPYPGQGANEQFF.

This clonotype has at least ten counts. The genes are TRBV27 and TRBJ1-2; D gene unclear. The CDR3 has 16 residues. V was shortened by 6 bases and J by 2 bases, with 19 bases between the two germline ends. Germline V gene lookup returns CDR1 MNHEY and CDR2 SMNVEV (reference sequence). In nucleotides, the CDR3 is TGTGCCAGCAGCCCAGCCAGCAGAACCTCGAACTATGGCTACACCTTC. Translating it yields CASSPASRTSNYGYTF.

This clonotype has at least ten counts. The V and J genes are TRBV9 and TRBJ1-1, with D tentatively TRBD1 (5 bases). In germline, CDR1 is SGDLS, CDR2 YYNGEE. The CDR3 has 13 amino acids. Trimming shortened V by 7 bases and J by 3 bases, and 13 bases separated the two germline ends. CDR3 nucleotides: TGTGCCAGCGGGGAGGGGAGCGACACTGAAGCTTTCTTT. Amino acid sequence: CASGEGSDTEAFF.

This clonotype was recorded many times. The genes are TRBV7-2 and TRBJ2-5, with D possibly matching TRBD2 (5 bases). This CDR3 is 16 amino acids long. The ends were cut back, 1 base at V and 4 bases at J, with 16 bases in the middle. Germline V lookup: CDR1 SGHTA, CDR2 FQGNSA. CDR3 sequence: CASSLGAGGGSETQYF. The CDR3 DNA reads as TGTGCCAGCAGCTTAGGAGCAGGCGGCGGGTCAGAGACCCAGTACTTC.

There are many counts of this clonotype. This rearrangement joins TRBV5-1 to TRBJ2-5, with 11 bases that match TRBD1. Germline V gene sequence: CDR1 SGHRS, CDR2 YFSETQ. V trimming: 0 bases; J trimming: 5 bases; junction bases outside the gene matches: 6. This CDR3 region has 16 residues. CDR3 amino acids: CASSLAPGQGEETQYF. CDR3 DNA: TGCGCCAGCAGCTTGGCCCCGGGACAGGGGGAGGAGACCCAGTACTTC.

This clonotype was observed many times. The chain couples TRBV4-1 to TRBJ2-6; unclear D gene. V was trimmed by 0 bases and J by 0 bases, leaving 6 bases between them. This CDR3 spans 16 amino acids. Germline V CDR1 and CDR2: MGHRA, YSYEKL. The CDR3 sequence: CASSQDRISGANVLTF. Here the CDR3 DNA reads TGCGCCAGCAGCCAAGACAGGATCTCTGGGGCCAACGTCCTGACTTTC.

This clonotype has a count of ten or more. A read error may account for a junction end that differs from germline. CDR3 sequence reads: CASRGQGSQEPQYF. As DNA, the CDR3 is TGTGCCAGCAGGGGACAGGGCTCACAAGAGCCCCAGTACTTC. J is TRBJ2-5 and V is TRBV6-6; TRBD1 agrees at 9 bases. Germline CDR1 MNHNY, CDR2 SVGAGI (reference sequence). This CDR3 contains 14 residues.

This clonotype came up many times. The chain recombines TRBV6-5 with TRBJ2-4, with a tentative D call TRBD1 (6 bases). Between the trimmed V and J ends, which lost 2 bases and 7 bases, there was a span of 15 bases. Germline V gives CDR1 MNHEY, CDR2 SVGAGI. The CDR3 is 15 residues long. CDR3 DNA: TGTGCCAGCAGTTACGGGGGCAGCGGCGGGAACATTCAGTACTTC. Amino acids: CASSYGGSGGNIQYF.

A few counts support this clonotype. J is TRBJ1-2 and V is TRBV20-1; a weak D match, TRBD1 (6 bases). Deletions cut 5 bases from V and 4 bases from J, with 14 bases between. Germline assignment: CDR1 DFQATT and CDR2 SNEGSKA (reference sequence). The CDR3 spans 13 residues. Here the CDR3 DNA reads TGCAGTGCTGAGGGGGGAGTAAGCTATGGCTACACCTTC. Encoded protein: CSAEGGVSYGYTF.

This clonotype was seen repeatedly, ten times or more. The rearrangement uses TRBV7-7 and TRBJ2-1; D might be TRBD1 (7 bases). Germline lookup yields CDR1 SSHAT and CDR2 FNYEAQ (reference sequence). V dropped 3 bases and J dropped 7 bases, with 13 bases sitting between them. This CDR3 has 14 amino acids. CDR3 coding DNA: TGTGCCAGCAGCTTGGCGGGACAGAGGAATGAGCAGTTCTTC. Its translation is CASSLAGQRNEQFF.

J is TRBJ2-3 and V is TRBV7-2, with 8 bases aligning to TRBD1. V lost 5 bases, J lost 5 bases, and 9 bases stayed unmatched. This CDR3 spans 15 amino acids. Germline assignment: CDR1 SGHTA and CDR2 FQGNSA. The CDR3 here is CASSPRTGLGDTQYF. As DNA, the CDR3 is TGTGCCAGCAGCCCCCGGACAGGGTTAGGAGATACGCAGTATTTT. Combining the CDR3 with reference TRBV7-2 and TRBJ2-3 gives the whole variable domain GAGVSQSPSNKVTEKGKDVELRCDPISGHTALYWYRQSLGQGLEFLIYFQGNSAPDKSGLPSDRFSAERTGGSVSTLTIQRTQQEDSAVYLCASSPRTGLGDTQYFGPGTRLTVL.

Ten or more counts support this clonotype. The gene calls are TRBV5-4 and TRBJ2-1; no clear D. Germline-derived CDR1 and CDR2 are SGHNT and YYREEE (reference sequence). The CDR3 loop spans 13 amino acids. Trimming took off 2 bases at V and 4 bases at J, with 7 bases between the two ends. The CDR3 region is CASSFDGYNEQFF. The DNA for the CDR3 is TGTGCCAGCAGCTTCGACGGGTACAATGAGCAGTTCTTC.